Listed here are 6 T cell receptor beta chains from one sample, sequenced in a study of patients and donors after allogeneic stem cell transplantation. TCRdb processed the RT-PCR reads anew with MiXCR; each CDR3 protein has one entry. The sample includes about 960,000 distinct CDR3 sequences, over 15% seen only once; the top ten take around 5.5%. The specimen sequenced was blood, either unsorted or a sorted T cell fraction (not recorded which). All receptors come from a human donor who was either an allogeneic HSCT recipient or a stem cell or donor lymphocyte infusion donor (not recorded which). It is not recorded whose cells these are; they may come from a transplant donor.

The chain employs TRBV20-1 and TRBJ2-2; TRBD1 or TRBD2 may be the D gene (5 bases each). CDR3 length: 15 amino acids. Germline CDR1 is DFQATT and CDR2 is SNEGSKA (reference sequence). V gave up 2 bases and J gave up 6 bases, with 16 bases separating them. As DNA, the CDR3 is TGCAGTGCTAGAAGTATAGGGACCGGCCCCGGGGAGCTGTTTTTT. This gives the protein CSARSIGTGPGELFF.

The genes are TRBV30 and TRBJ2-5; 9 positions agree with TRBD2. V was pared by 4 bases and J by 7 bases, with 13 bases of the junction left unmatched. The CDR3 runs to 15 residues. Germline CDR1 reads GTSNPN; CDR2 reads SVGIG (reference sequence). The CDR3 DNA sequence: TGTGCCTGGATTGTGGTCCTAGCGGGGATCGGGACCCAGTACTTC. Its translation is CAWIVVLAGIGTQYF.

Only a few counts were recorded for this clonotype. This chain connects TRBV4-2 to TRBJ2-1; the match to TRBD2 covers 9 bases. Looked up from germline, CDR1 is LGHNA and CDR2 is YNFKEQ. The CDR3 contains 15 residues. Trimming took 2 bases from V and 6 from J; bases not matched to a gene: 5. The CDR3 bases are TGTGCCAGCAGCCAACCCGGGACTAGCTTCAATGAGCAGTTCTTC. It translates to CASSQPGTSFNEQFF.

This clonotype has a count of ten or more. V gene TRBV28 combines with J gene TRBJ1-5; no reliable D call. Trimming stripped 6 bases from V and 4 bases from J, with 7 bases between. From germline, CDR1 is MDHEN and CDR2 SYDVKM. The CDR3 has 12 residues. The CDR3 spells CASRNSNQPQHF. The CDR3 DNA reads as TGTGCCAGCAGGAACAGTAATCAGCCCCAGCATTTT. The whole variable domain, filled in from reference TRBV28 and TRBJ1-5, reads DVKVTQSSRYLVKRTGEKVFLECVQDMDHENMFWYRQDPGLGLRLIYFSYDVKMKEKGDIPEGYSVSREKKERFSLILESASTNQTSMYLCASRNSNQPQHFGDGTRLSIL.

This clonotype was detected only once. J is TRBJ2-5 and V is TRBV4-1; TRBD2 matches at 7 bases. V shed 8 bases and J 5 bases; nucleotides not matched to a gene: 8. Germline V gene sequence: CDR1 MGHRA, CDR2 YSYEKL. The CDR3 is 13 amino acids. The CDR3: CASGKRGEETQYF. DNA for the CDR3: TGCGCCAGCGGCAAGCGGGGAGAGGAGACCCAGTACTTC.

The gene calls are TRBV9 and TRBJ2-1; 8 bases map to TRBD1. This CDR3 spans 17 amino acids. Germline lookup yields CDR1 SGDLS and CDR2 YYNGEE. Trimming removed 1 base from V and 0 bases from J; junction bases left unmatched: 6. CDR3 sequence reads: CASSVRDRSLSYNEQFF. CDR3 in DNA: TGTGCCAGCAGCGTAAGGGACAGGTCCCTCTCCTACAATGAGCAGTTCTTC. Filled out from reference TRBV9 and TRBJ2-1, the complete variable domain reads DSGVTQTPKHLITATGQRVTLRCSPRSGDLSVYWYQQSLDQGLQFLIQYYNGEERAKGNILERFSAQQFPDLHSELNLSSLELGDSALYFCASSVRDRSLSYNEQFFGPGTRLTVL.